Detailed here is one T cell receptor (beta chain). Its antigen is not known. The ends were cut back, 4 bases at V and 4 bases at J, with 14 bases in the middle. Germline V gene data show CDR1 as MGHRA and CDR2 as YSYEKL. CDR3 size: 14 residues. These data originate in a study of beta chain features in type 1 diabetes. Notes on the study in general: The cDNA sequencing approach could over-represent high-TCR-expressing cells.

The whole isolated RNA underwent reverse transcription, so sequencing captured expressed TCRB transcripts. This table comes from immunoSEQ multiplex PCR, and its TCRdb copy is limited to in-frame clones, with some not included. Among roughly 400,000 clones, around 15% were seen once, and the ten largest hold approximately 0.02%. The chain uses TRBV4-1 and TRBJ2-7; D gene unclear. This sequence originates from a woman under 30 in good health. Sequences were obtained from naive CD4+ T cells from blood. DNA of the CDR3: TGCGCCAGCAGCCGCGCCGAGCGAGGATACGAGCAGTACTTC. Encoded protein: CASSRAERGYEQYF.